The clone carrying this T cell receptor (beta chain) occurred once. One junction end disagrees with the germline gene, perhaps due to a read error. This sample is drawn from a study of patients and donors after allogeneic stem cell transplantation. TCRdb re-analysed the RT-PCR reads in MiXCR, keeping a single row per CDR3 protein. This sample has hundreds of thousands of distinct CDR3 sequences, with roughly 17% found just once. This CDR3 contains 13 residues. The V gene's germline CDR1 is SNHLY and CDR2 FYNNEI. The sequencing input was blood, either unsorted or a sorted T cell fraction (not recorded which). The TCR was taken from a human donor who was either an allogeneic HSCT recipient or a stem cell or donor lymphocyte infusion donor (not recorded which). It is not recorded whose cells these are; they may come from a transplant donor. This chain joins TRBV2 and TRBJ1-5; D is perhaps TRBD1 (6 bases). The CDR3 nucleotides read TGTGCCAGCACCTCCGAGGGGGGTCAGCACCAGCATTTT. Translating it yields CASTSEGGQHQHF.